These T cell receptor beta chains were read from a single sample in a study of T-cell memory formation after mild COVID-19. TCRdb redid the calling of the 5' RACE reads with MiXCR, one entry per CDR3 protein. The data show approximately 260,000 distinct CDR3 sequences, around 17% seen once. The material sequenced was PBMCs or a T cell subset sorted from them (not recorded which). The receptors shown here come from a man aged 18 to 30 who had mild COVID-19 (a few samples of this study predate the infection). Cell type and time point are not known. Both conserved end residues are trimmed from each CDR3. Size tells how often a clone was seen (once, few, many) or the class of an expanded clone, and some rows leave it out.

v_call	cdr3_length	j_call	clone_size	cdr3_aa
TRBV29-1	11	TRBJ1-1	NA	SVTGDGNTEAF
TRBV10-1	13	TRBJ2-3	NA	ASSTPGPAGDTQY
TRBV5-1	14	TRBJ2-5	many	ASSLRQRSQQETQY
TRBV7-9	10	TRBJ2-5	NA	ASSAYPETQY
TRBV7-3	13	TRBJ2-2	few	ASSSRFGTKGELF
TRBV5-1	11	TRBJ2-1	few	ASSVGVDNEQF
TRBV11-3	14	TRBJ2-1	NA	ASSPRSGGVNNEQF
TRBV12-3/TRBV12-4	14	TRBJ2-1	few	ASSRPTSGGAREQF
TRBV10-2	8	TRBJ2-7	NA	ASGGGEQY
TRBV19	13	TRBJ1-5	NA	ASSIESGQGQPQH
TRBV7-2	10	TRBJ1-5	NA	ASSSLQQPQH
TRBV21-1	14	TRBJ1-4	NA	ASSKERGIGNEKLF
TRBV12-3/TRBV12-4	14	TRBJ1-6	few	ASSLGQGMVNSPLH
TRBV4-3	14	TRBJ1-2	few	ASSQDRQGGAYGYT
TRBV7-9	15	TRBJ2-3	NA	ASSAPGGGGRTDTQY
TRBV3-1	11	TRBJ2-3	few	ASSQSQPDTQY
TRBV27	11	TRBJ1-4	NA	ASSLERNEKLF
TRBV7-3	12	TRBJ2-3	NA	ASSRGGRTDTQY
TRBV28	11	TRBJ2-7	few	ASSWDSPYEQY
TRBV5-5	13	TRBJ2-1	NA	ASSRPGGRHNEQF
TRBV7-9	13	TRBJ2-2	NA	ASSLGDTDTGELF
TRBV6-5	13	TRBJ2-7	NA	ASARSAGSSYEQY
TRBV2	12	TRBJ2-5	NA	ASRDRTGEETQY
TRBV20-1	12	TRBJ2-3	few	SARGGLRADTQY
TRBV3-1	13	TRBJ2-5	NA	ASSLGGVAQETQY
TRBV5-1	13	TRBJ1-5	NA	ASSWTGASNQPQH
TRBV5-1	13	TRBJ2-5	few	ASSLADRGRETQY
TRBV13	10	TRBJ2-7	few	ASSPGSGEQY
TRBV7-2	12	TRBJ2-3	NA	ASRQGLETDTQY